These 3 T cell receptor beta chains share one sample of origin, sequenced in a study of regulatory T cells in long-lasting Graves disease. Stated time point: newly diagnosed GD, antithyroid drugs for less than 3 months. Construction of the TCR library relied on RNA isolated from PBMCs. CDR3 regions were amplified by Arm-PCR using iRepertoire HTBI primers to build TCR beta libraries. TCRdb called the multiplex PCR reads again in MiXCR, with one record for every CDR3 protein. The sample contains over 350,000 distinct CDR3 sequences, roughly 15% of which appear only once. These data also formed part of another study, on T cells in Graves' hyperthyroidism and ophthalmopathy.

The specimen comprised peripheral blood mononuclear cells (PBMCs), sampled at new diagnosis, from a patient treated with antithyroid drugs. The receptors were gathered from a woman between 40 and 50 years old with Graves disease.

This clonotype was counted at least ten times. The V gene is TRBV2, the J gene TRBJ2-5, with D maybe TRBD1 (6 bases). V lost 8 bases and J lost 1, with 17 bases in between. This CDR3 spans 15 amino acids. Germline lookup yields CDR1 SNHLY and CDR2 FYNNEI. CDR3 in amino acids: CASHPPPGAQETQYF. The DNA for the CDR3 is TGTGCCAGCCACCCCCCGCCAGGGGCCCAAGAGACCCAGTACTTC.

In this sample, this clonotype turned up many times. This CDR3 is CASSVLRSVVTTGELFF. The CDR3 DNA is TGTGCCAGCAGCGTACTAAGAAGTGTAGTAACCACCGGGGAGCTGTTTTTT. The chain employs TRBV9 and TRBJ2-2; D gene unclear. Germline CDR1 is SGDLS and CDR2 is YYNGEE. The CDR3 consists of 17 residues. The V end lost 1 base, the J end lost 4 bases, and 17 bases lay between the germline ends.

This chain connects TRBV18 to TRBJ2-7, with TRBD2 identical over 8 bases. Trimming cost V 3 bases and J 6 bases; bases outside gene matches: 7. There are 14 residues in the CDR3. The V gene's germline CDR1 is KGHSH and CDR2 LQKENI. The CDR3 bases are TGTGCCAGCTCACCGTTCGGGAGGGCCGGCGAGCAGTACTTC. Its protein product is CASSPFGRAGEQYF.